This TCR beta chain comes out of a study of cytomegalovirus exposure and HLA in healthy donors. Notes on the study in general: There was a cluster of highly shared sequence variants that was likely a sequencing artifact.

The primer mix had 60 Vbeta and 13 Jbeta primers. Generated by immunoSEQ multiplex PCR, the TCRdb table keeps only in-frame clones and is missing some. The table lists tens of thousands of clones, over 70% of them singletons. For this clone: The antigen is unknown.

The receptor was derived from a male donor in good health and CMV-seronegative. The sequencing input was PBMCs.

CDR3 region: CASSLYGQRITDTQYF. The CDR3 DNA reads TGTGCCAGCAGCTTGTACGGACAGCGAATCACAGATACGCAGTATTTT. The rearrangement links TRBV5-8 to TRBJ2-3, with a weak D call TRBD1 (6 bases). There are 16 residues in the CDR3. Deletions cut 1 base from V and 2 bases from J, with 14 bases between. The germline V gene encodes CDR1 SGHTS and CDR2 YDEGEE.